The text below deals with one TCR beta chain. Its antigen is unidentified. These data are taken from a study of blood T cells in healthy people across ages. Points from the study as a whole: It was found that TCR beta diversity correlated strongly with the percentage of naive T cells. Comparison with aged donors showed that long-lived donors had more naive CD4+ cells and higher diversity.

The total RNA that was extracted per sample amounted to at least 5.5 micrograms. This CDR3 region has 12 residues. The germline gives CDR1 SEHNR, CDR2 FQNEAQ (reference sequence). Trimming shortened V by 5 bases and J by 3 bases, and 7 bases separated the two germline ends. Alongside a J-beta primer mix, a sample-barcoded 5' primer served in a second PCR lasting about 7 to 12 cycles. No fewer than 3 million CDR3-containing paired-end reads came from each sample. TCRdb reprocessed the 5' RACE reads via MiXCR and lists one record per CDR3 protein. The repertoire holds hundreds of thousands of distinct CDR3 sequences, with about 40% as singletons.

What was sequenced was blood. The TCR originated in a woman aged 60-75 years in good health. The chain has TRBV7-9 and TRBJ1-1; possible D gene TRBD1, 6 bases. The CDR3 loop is CASSRTDTEAFF. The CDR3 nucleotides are TGTGCCAGCAGCCGGACAGACACTGAAGCTTTCTTT.